This passage covers 30 T cell receptor beta chains from one sample sequenced in a study of tumor-infiltrating lymphocytes in primary liver carcinoma. Making TCR beta cDNA involved 400 to 600 ng total RNA and a constant-region primer. Sequencing libraries for TCR beta derived from three nested multiplex PCR rounds that used slightly modified ARM-PCR. Two initial PCR rounds of approximately 10 cycles each paired TRBV1-TRBV30 forward primers with a C-beta reverse primer. One entry per CDR3 protein, called by TCRdb with MiXCR from the multiplex PCR reads. The table lists about 200,000 distinct CDR3 sequences, 65% of them singletons, with 6% to 8.5% in the top ten. Unsorted whole blood served as the source of blood RNA, and germline DNA was extracted as well. Sequenced: peripheral blood. These receptors all stem from a woman aged 55-70 years with primary liver carcinoma and hepatitis B virus infection.

This clonotype appeared a single time. The chain combines TRBV11-2 with TRBJ2-1; 8 nucleotides match TRBD2. Germline CDR1 is SGHAT and CDR2 is FQNNGV. This CDR3 spans 16 amino acids. J gave up 6 bases and V 5 bases, and 12 bases lay outside the gene matches. The CDR3 loop reads CASSQSLSGSCNEQFF. CDR3 DNA: TGTGCCAGCAGCCAATCCCTCAGCGGGAGCTGCAATGAGCAGTTCTTC.

A note on this clonotype: At one boundary the junction diverges from the germline segment, which might be a read error. This chain uses TRBV6-5 with TRBJ2-5; D gene unclear. Germline V gene data show CDR1 as MNHEY and CDR2 as SVGAGI. This CDR3 is built from 13 residues. Here the CDR3 reads CASGYTQRETQYF. In DNA, the CDR3 is TGTGCCAGCGGTTACACGCAGAGGGAGACCCAGTACTTC.

A remark on this clonotype: Since a much larger clone is just one base distant, this may be a read error. This chain joins TRBV10-3 and TRBJ1-2, with D possibly being TRBD1 (5 bases). Trimming took 3 bases from V and 10 from J, leaving 15 bases between them. The CDR3 extends over 13 amino acids. The germline gives CDR1 ENHRY, CDR2 SYGVKD. CDR3 sequence: CAISEAGRGSYTF. In DNA form, the CDR3 reads TGTGCCATCAGTGAAGCGGGACGGGGTTCCTACACCTTC.

On this clonotype itself: The conserved phenylalanine or tryptophan is not found at the CDR3 terminus, so this likely reflects a read error. V usage is TRBV11-2 and J usage is TRBJ2-7; 7 positions agree with TRBD1. The germline CDR1 and CDR2 sequences are SGHAT and FQNNGV. The junction had 13 bases not matched to a gene; V was cut back by 4 bases and J by 7 bases. The length of the CDR3 is 15 residues. CDR3 sequence (DNA): TGTGCCAGCAGCTCTCACCTGGGACAGATTTATGAGCAGTACCCC. Translated: CASSSHLGQIYEQYP.

Concerning this clonotype itself: Relative to the germline gene, one junction end is altered; a read error may explain this. This chain joins TRBV11-2 and TRBJ2-1; D call uncertain. The CDR3 is 15 residues long. Germline CDR1 is SGHAT and CDR2 is FQNNGV. The CDR3 DNA reads as TGTGCGAGCAACTTGGTAGGGTCGTTGTGGAATGAGCAGTTCTTC. Its translation: CASNLVGSLWNEQFF.

This chain joins TRBV11-1 and TRBJ1-1; D not resolved. The V gene lost 5 bases and the J gene lost 11 bases, with 15 bases spanning the gap. The CDR3 runs 12 residues. Germline V CDR1 and CDR2: SGHAT, FQDESV (reference sequence). DNA of the CDR3: TGTGCCAGCAGCACCCCTGGCACTGCCGCTTTCTTT. This encodes CASSTPGTAAFF.

V usage is TRBV29-1 and J usage is TRBJ2-3, with D tentatively TRBD1 or TRBD2 (5 bases each). The V gene's germline CDR1 is SQVTM and CDR2 ANQGSEA. This CDR3 has 11 residues. The CDR3 nucleotides are TGCAGTGTGGCGGGCAGGGAGAAAGTGTATTTT. This translates into CSVAGREKVYF.

The V gene is TRBV5-8, the J gene TRBJ2-1; 7 bases are a match to TRBD2. The CDR3 runs 17 residues. V trimming: 1 base; J trimming: 4 bases; junction bases outside the gene matches: 11. Germline CDR1 and CDR2: SGHTS and YDEGEE. CDR3 residues: CASSLPAGATKYNEQFF. In DNA, the CDR3 is TGTGCCAGCAGCTTGCCGGCGGGAGCTACCAAGTACAATGAGCAGTTCTTC. The full variable domain, rest sourced from reference TRBV5-8 and TRBJ2-1, is EAGVTQSPTHLIKTRGQQATLRCSPISGHTSVYWYQQALGLGLQFLLWYDEGEERNRGNFPPRFSGRQFPNYSSELNVNALELEDSALYLCASSLPAGATKYNEQFFGPGTRLTVL.

A word on this clonotype: Mismatch with germline at one junction end may stem from a read error. This chain joins TRBV4-1 and TRBJ2-1; weak D call: TRBD2 (5 bases). CDR1 is MGHRA, CDR2 YSYEKL, per germline. The CDR3 contains 15 residues. CDR3 loop: CASSQDSAEGGELFF. DNA of the CDR3: TGCGCCAGCAGCCAAGACAGCGCCGAGGGTGGTGAGCTGTTCTTC.

This clonotype was detected only a few times. The V and J genes are TRBV30 and TRBJ2-7; D possibly corresponds to TRBD1 (6 bases). The CDR3 has 11 residues. From germline, CDR1 is GTSNPN and CDR2 SVGIG (reference sequence). V was pared by 4 bases and J by 5 bases, with 9 bases between. The CDR3, as DNA: TGTGCCTGGAACAGGGCTAACGAGCAGTACTTC. Protein sequence: CAWNRANEQYF.

Regarding this clonotype: This sequence may be a read error, since a much larger clone differs from it by one base. CDR3 sequence reads: CASSPRQALSYKEQFF. The CDR3 nucleotides read TGTGCCAGCAGCCCCCGTCAGGCACTCTCCTACAAAGAGCAGTTCTTC. The chain carries TRBV7-8 and TRBJ2-1, with D uncertain. Per the germline V gene, CDR1 is SGHVS and CDR2 is FQNEAQ. The CDR3 totals 16 residues.

As regards this clonotype: It is likely a read error, because the conserved phenylalanine at the end of the CDR3 is missing. The chain recombines TRBV11-2 with TRBJ2-1; TRBD2 is a possible D gene (6 bases). This CDR3 is 15 amino acids long. Per germline, CDR1 SGHAT and CDR2 FQNNGV. CDR3 coding DNA: TGTGCCGGCAGCTTTGAGGGAGGAAGTATCGGTGAGCAGTTCCTC. Encoded protein: CAGSFEGGSIGEQFL.

The V call is TRBV2, the J call TRBJ2-7, with D perhaps TRBD2 (5 bases). The CDR3 is 17 residues long. Germline V gives CDR1 SNHLY, CDR2 FYNNEI. DNA for the CDR3: TGTGTCAACAACCTCCTGGAGGACTCCACGGCCTACTACGAGCAGTACTTC. It translates to CVNNLLEDSTAYYEQYF.

Of note for this clonotype: A single base separates this from a much larger clone, so it may be a read error. This chain's CDR3 is CATGTGGYSEQFF. CDR3 nucleotide sequence: TGTGCCACCGGGACAGGGGGATACAGTGAGCAGTTCTTC. V usage is TRBV5-5 and J usage is TRBJ2-1; 11 positions match TRBD1. Per the germline V gene, CDR1 is SGHKS and CDR2 is YYEKEE (reference sequence). The CDR3 has 13 residues.

The gene calls are TRBV11-3 and TRBJ2-2; possible D gene TRBD1, 6 bases. The CDR3 loop spans 16 amino acids. The ends were cut back, 5 bases at V and 3 bases at J, with 16 bases in the middle. Germline V gene sequence: CDR1 SGHNT, CDR2 YENEEA. DNA for the CDR3: TGTGCCAGCAGCCCCGACACGGGACACGACACCGGGGAGCTGTTTTTT. Translating gives CASSPDTGHDTGELFF.

The chain couples TRBV4-1 to TRBJ2-4; unclear D gene. The CDR3 has 14 residues. Germline assignment: CDR1 MGHRA and CDR2 YSYEKL. V gave up 1 base and J gave up 0 bases, with 4 bases separating them. For the CDR3, the DNA is TGCGCCAGCAGCCAAGTCGTAGCCAAAAACATTCAGTACTTC. Its translation is CASSQVVAKNIQYF.

About this clonotype: A read error may explain this, as a much larger clone is one base away. The chain is built from TRBV7-8 and TRBJ2-5, with TRBD1 as a possible D gene (5 bases). The CDR3 loop spans 14 amino acids. Per the germline V gene, CDR1 is SGHVS and CDR2 is FQNEAQ. As DNA, the CDR3 is TGTGCCAGCAGCTTCCTTCTGGGGCCGGAGACCCGGTACTTC. This sequence encodes CASSFLLGPETRYF.

To note about this clonotype: The CDR3 ends on some other residue instead of the conserved phenylalanine or tryptophan, so this is likely a read error. The rearrangement links TRBV28 to TRBJ1-5, with D maybe TRBD1 (5 bases). Germline loops: CDR1 MDHEN, CDR2 SYDVKM. The CDR3 contains 16 residues. Trimming removed 4 bases from V and 5 bases from J, with 18 bases in between. The CDR3 here is CASSSYLWDVDQPQHS. The DNA of the CDR3 is TGTGCCAGCAGTTCCTATCTTTGGGACGTTGATCAGCCCCAGCATTCT.

The chain joins TRBV5-1 to TRBJ2-5; a weak D match, TRBD2 (5 bases). V was pared by 0 bases and J by 5 bases, with 11 bases between. Germline assignment: CDR1 SGHRS and CDR2 YFSETQ. The CDR3 is 14 amino acids. In DNA form, the CDR3 reads TGCGCCAGCAGCTTGGGGCTAGCCACCGAGACCCAGTACTTC. It encodes CASSLGLATETQYF.

In its sample, this clonotype was seen once. A single base separates this from a much larger clone, so it may be a read error. The chain is built from TRBV28 and TRBJ2-7, with D uncertain. Germline V lookup: CDR1 MDHEN, CDR2 SYDVKM. V lost 2 bases to trimming and J lost 5 bases, with 7 bases between them. The length of the CDR3 is 12 residues. The CDR3 here is CASSLASNEQYF. In DNA form, the CDR3 reads TGTGCCAGCAGTTTAGCATCCAACGAGCAGTACTTC.

Points on this clonotype: A much larger clone lies a single base off, so this may be a read error. The chain carries TRBV4-1 and TRBJ2-3, with 10 bases matching TRBD2. Germline lookup yields CDR1 MGHRA and CDR2 YSYEKL. The CDR3 sequence is 18 residues long. The junction had 15 bases not matched to a gene; V was cut back by 4 bases and J by 5 bases. The CDR3 loop reads CASSPRPGSSGRIDTQYF. As DNA, the CDR3 is TGCGCCAGCAGCCCGCGCCCCGGGAGTAGCGGGAGGATAGATACGCAGTATTTT.

As concerns this clonotype: This CDR3 fails to terminate in the conserved phenylalanine or tryptophan, so it likely reflects a read error. This chain joins TRBV7-9 and TRBJ2-2, with a weak D call TRBD2 (6 bases). Germline assignment: CDR1 SEHNR and CDR2 FQNEAQ (reference sequence). There are 15 residues in the CDR3. The V end was cut by 2 bases, the J end by 2 bases, with 9 bases between. The CDR3 bases are TGTGCCAGCAGCTTATACGCGGGAAACACCGGGGAGCTGTTTCTT. Amino acid sequence: CASSLYAGNTGELFL.

As to this clonotype: A read error may produce the germline difference seen at one junction end. Here the CDR3 reads CVSSLHPNTGELFF. The CDR3 bases are TGCGTCAGCAGCTTACACCCGAACACCGGGGAGCTGTTTTTT. V usage is TRBV11-2 and J usage is TRBJ2-2; D is unclear. CDR3 size: 14 residues. The germline V gene has CDR1 SGHAT and CDR2 FQNNGV.

The chain uses TRBV28 and TRBJ1-6; unclear D gene. The ends were cut back, 1 base at V and 7 bases at J, with 38 bases in the middle. The V gene's germline CDR1 is MDHEN and CDR2 SYDVKM. CDR3 length equals 24 residues. CDR3 protein: CASSLFFEQINPLRKNGKNSPLHF. CDR3 nucleotide sequence: TGTGCCAGCAGTTTATTTTTCGAACAAATCAACCCCTTGAGAAAGAATGGGAAGAATTCACCCCTCCACTTT.

On this clonotype: At one boundary the junction diverges from the germline segment, which might be a read error. This chain connects TRBV4-1 to TRBJ1-5; no clear D. Per germline, CDR1 MGHRA and CDR2 YSYEKL. This CDR3 contains 15 residues. Here the CDR3 DNA reads TGCGCCACCAGCCAAGTAGAAAGCAGCAATCAGCCCCAGCATTTT. Its translation: CATSQVESSNQPQHF.

CDR3 region: CAISEGGLFAADTQYF. The CDR3, as DNA: TGTGCCATCAGTGAAGGGGGACTGTTTGCCGCAGATACGCAGTATTTT. This chain uses TRBV10-3 with TRBJ2-3; the D call may be TRBD1 or TRBD2 (6 bases each). Between the trimmed V and J ends, which lost 3 bases and 4 bases, there was a span of 17 bases. The germline CDR1 and CDR2 sequences are ENHRY and SYGVKD. This CDR3 spans 16 amino acids.

The V call is TRBV13, the J call TRBJ2-3, with D possibly being TRBD1 (6 bases). The CDR3 runs to 16 residues. Germline assignment: CDR1 PRHDT and CDR2 FYEKMQ (reference sequence). Trimming took off 5 bases at V and 2 bases at J, with 17 bases between the two ends. The chain's CDR3 is CASSPLPGHLTDTQYF. The CDR3 nucleotides are TGTGCCAGCAGCCCCCTACCGGGACATCTCACAGATACGCAGTATTTT.

A word on this clonotype: A much larger clone lies one base from this, so it may be a read error. The V and J genes are TRBV6-5 and TRBJ2-3; 7 bases map to TRBD2. The CDR3 covers 15 residues. CDR1 and CDR2 (germline): MNHEY, SVGAGI. The chain's CDR3 is CTSWAAGAGTDTQYF. The CDR3 nucleotides read TGTACCAGCTGGGCGGCGGGAGCTGGCACAGATACGCAGTATTTT.

To note about this clonotype: A much more abundant neighbour one base away suggests this may be a read error. CDR3 coding DNA: TGTGCCGGCAGTAGGTCCGAGACCTACGAGCAGTACTTC. It yields the protein CAGSRSETYEQYF. The rearrangement uses TRBV12-3 or TRBV12-4 and TRBJ2-7; D is undetermined. The CDR3 runs 13 residues.

This clonotype was found a few times. This chain joins TRBV14 and TRBJ2-7, with D tentatively TRBD2 (5 bases). V dropped 2 bases and J dropped 2 bases, with 10 bases sitting between them. This CDR3 spans 14 amino acids. CDR1 and CDR2 from the germline V gene are SGHDN and FVKESK. The CDR3 coding sequence is TGTGCCAGCAGCCAACACTCCGGGACCTACGAGCAGTACTTC. Amino acid sequence: CASSQHSGTYEQYF.